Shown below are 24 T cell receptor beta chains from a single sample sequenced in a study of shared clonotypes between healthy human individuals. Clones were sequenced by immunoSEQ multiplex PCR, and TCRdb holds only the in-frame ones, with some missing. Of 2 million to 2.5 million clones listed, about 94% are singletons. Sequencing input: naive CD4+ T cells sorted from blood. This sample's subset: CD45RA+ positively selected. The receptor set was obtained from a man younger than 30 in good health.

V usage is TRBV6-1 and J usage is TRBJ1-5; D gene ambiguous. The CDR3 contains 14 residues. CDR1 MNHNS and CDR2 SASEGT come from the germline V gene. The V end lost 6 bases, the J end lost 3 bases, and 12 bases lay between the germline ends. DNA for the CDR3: TGTGCCAGCAGCCAAGTGGGCGTCAATCAGCCCCAGCATTTT. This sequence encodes CASSQVGVNQPQHF.

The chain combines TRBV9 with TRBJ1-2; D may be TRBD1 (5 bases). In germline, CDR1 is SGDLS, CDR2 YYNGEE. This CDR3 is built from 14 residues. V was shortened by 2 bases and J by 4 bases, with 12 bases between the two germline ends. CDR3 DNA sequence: TGTGCCAGCAGCGTGGCGGGGGGAGTCTATGGCTACACCTTC. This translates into CASSVAGGVYGYTF.

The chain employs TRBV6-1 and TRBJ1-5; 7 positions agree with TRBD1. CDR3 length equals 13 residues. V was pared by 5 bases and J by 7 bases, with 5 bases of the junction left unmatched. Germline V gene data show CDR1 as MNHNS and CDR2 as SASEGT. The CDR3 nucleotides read TGTGCCAGCAGTACAGGGGAAGGCCAGCCCCAGCATTTT. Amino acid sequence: CASSTGEGQPQHF.

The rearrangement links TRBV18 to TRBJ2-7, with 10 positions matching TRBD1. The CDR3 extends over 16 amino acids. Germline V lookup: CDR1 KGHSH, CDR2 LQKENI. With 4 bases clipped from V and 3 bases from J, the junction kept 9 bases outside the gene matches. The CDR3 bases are TGTGCCAGCTCACTTTCACGGGACAGGGGAATCTACGAGCAGTACTTC. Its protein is CASSLSRDRGIYEQYF.

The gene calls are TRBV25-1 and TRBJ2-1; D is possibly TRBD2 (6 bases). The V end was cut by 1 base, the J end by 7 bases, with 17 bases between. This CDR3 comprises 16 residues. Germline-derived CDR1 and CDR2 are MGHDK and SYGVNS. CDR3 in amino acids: CASSESQTGAWNEQFF. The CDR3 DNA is TGTGCCAGCAGTGAATCTCAGACGGGAGCTTGGAATGAGCAGTTCTTC.

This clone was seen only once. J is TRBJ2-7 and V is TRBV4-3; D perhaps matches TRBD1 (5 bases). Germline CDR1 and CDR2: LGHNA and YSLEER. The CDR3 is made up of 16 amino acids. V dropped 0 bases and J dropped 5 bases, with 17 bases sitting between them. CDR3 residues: CASSQDWNRLWNEQYF. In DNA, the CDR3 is TGCGCCAGCAGCCAAGATTGGAACAGGCTTTGGAACGAGCAGTACTTC.

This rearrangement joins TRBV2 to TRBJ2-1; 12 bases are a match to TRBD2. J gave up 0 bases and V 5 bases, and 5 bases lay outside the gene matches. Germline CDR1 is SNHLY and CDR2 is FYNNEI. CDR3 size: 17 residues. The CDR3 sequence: CASSLAGGISSYNEQFF. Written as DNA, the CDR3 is TGTGCCAGCAGTCTAGCGGGAGGGATTAGCTCCTACAATGAGCAGTTCTTC.

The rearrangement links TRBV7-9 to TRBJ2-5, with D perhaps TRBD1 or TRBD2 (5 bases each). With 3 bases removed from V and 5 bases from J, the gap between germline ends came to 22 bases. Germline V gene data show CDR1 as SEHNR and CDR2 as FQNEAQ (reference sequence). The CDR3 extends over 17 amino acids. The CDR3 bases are TGTGCCAGCAGCTTTTCGGCGTGGGACCAACGTTATGAGACCCAGTACTTC. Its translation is CASSFSAWDQRYETQYF. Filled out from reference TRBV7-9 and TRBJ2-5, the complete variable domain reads DTGVSQNPRHKITKRGQNVTFRCDPISEHNRLYWYRQTLGQGPEFLTYFQNEAQLEKSRLLSDRFSAERPKGSFSTLEIQRTEQGDSAMYLCASSFSAWDQRYETQYFGPGTRLLVL.

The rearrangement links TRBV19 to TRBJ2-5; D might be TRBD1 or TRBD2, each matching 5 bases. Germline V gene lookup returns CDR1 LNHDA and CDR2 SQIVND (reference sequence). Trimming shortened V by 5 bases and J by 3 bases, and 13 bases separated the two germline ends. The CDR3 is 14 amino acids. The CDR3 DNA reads TGTGCCAGTAGTGGGGGACCCGGCGAAGAGACCCAGTACTTC. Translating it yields CASSGGPGEETQYF.

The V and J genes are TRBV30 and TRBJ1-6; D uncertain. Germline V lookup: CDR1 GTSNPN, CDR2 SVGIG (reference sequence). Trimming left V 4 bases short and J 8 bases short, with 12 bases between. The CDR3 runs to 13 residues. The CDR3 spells CAWKTAADSPLHF. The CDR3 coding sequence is TGTGCCTGGAAAACCGCGGCCGATTCACCCCTCCACTTT.

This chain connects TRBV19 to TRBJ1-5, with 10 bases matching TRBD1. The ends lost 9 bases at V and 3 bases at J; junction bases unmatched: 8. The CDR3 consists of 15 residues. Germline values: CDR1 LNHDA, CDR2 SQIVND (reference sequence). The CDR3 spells CASKGTGVPNQPQHF. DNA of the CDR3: TGTGCCAGCAAGGGGACAGGGGTCCCCAATCAGCCCCAGCATTTT. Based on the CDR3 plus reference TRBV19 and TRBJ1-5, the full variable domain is DGGITQSPKYLFRKEGQNVTLSCEQNLNHDAMYWYRQDPGQGLRLIYYSQIVNDFQKGDIAEGYSVSREKKESFPLTVTSAQKNPTAFYLCASKGTGVPNQPQHFGDGTRLSIL.

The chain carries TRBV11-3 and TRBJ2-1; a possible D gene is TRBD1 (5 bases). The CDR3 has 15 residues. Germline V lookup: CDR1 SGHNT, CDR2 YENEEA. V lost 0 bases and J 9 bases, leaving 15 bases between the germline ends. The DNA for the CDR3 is TGTGCCAGCAGCTTAGATGTACAGGTGAAGGGTGAGCAGTTCTTC. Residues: CASSLDVQVKGEQFF.

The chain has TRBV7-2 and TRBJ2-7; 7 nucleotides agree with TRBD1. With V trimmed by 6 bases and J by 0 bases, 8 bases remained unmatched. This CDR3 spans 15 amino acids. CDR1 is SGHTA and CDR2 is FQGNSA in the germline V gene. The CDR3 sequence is CASSSMDRNSYEQYF. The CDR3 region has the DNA TGTGCCAGCAGTTCTATGGACAGGAACTCCTACGAGCAGTACTTC. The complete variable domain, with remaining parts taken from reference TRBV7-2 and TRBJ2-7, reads GAGVSQSPSNKVTEKGKDVELRCDPISGHTALYWYRQSLGQGLEFLIYFQGNSAPDKSGLPSDRFSAERTGGSVSTLTIQRTQQEDSAVYLCASSSMDRNSYEQYFGPGTRLTVT.

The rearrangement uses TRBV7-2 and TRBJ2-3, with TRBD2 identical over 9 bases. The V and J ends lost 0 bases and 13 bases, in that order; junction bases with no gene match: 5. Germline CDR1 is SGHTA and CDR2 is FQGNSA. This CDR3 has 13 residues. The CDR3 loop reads CASSLADGTSKYF. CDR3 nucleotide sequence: TGTGCCAGCAGCTTAGCGGACGGGACTAGCAAGTATTTT.

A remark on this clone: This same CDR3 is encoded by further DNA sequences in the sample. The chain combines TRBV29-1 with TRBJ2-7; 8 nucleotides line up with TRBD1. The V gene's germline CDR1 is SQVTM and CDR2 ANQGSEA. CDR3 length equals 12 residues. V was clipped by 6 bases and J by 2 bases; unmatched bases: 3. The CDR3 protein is CSVAQGAYEQYF. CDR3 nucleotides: TGCAGCGTCGCACAGGGGGCCTACGAGCAGTACTTC.

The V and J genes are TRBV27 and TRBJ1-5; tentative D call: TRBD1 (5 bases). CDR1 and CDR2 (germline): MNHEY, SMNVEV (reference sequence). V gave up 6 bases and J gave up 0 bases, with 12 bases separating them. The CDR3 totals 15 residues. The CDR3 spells CASSRGTDSNQPQHF. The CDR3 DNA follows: TGTGCCAGCAGCCGGGGGACGGATAGCAATCAGCCCCAGCATTTT.

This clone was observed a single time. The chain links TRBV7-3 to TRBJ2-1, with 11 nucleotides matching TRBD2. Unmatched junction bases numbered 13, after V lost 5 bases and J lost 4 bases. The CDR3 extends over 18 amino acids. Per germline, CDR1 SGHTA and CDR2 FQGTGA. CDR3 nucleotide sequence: TGTGCCAGCAGCCCGTATCTAGCGGGGGGAAGTCAGTACAATGAGCAGTTCTTC. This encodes CASSPYLAGGSQYNEQFF.

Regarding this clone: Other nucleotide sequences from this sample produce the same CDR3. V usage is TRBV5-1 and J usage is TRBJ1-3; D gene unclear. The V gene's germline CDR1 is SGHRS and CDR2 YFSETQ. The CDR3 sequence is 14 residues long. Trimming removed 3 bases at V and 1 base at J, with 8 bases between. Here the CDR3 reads CASSSQDSGNTIYF. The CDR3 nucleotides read TGCGCCAGCAGCTCGCAGGATTCTGGAAACACCATATATTTT.

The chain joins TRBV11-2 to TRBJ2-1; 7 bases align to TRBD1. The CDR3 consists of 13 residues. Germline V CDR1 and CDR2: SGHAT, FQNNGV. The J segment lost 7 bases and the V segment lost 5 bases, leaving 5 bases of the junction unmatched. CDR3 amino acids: CASSRDRANEQFF. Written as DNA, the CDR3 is TGTGCCAGCAGCAGAGACAGGGCAAATGAGCAGTTCTTC.

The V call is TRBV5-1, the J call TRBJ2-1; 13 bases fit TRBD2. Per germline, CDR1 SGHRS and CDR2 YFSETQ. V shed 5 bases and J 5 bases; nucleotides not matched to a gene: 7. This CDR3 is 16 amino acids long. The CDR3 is CASSHTGTSGNNEQFF. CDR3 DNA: TGCGCCAGCAGTCACACCGGGACTAGCGGGAACAATGAGCAGTTCTTC.

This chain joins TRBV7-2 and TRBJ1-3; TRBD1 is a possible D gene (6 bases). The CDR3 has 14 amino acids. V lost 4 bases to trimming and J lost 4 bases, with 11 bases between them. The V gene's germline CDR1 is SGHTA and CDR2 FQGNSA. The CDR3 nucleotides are TGTGCCAGCAGCTCCGGGACAACGGGAAACACCATATATTTT. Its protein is CASSSGTTGNTIYF. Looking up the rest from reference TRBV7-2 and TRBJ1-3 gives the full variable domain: GAGVSQSPSNKVTEKGKDVELRCDPISGHTALYWYRQSLGQGLEFLIYFQGNSAPDKSGLPSDRFSAERTGGSVSTLTIQRTQQEDSAVYLCASSSGTTGNTIYFGEGSWLTVV.

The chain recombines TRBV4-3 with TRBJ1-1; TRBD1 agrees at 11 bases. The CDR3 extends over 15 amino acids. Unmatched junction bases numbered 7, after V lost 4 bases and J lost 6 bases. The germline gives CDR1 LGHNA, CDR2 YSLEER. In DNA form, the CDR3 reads TGCGCCAGCAGCCTGGACAGGGGGCAAGGGGCTGAAGCTTTCTTT. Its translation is CASSLDRGQGAEAFF.

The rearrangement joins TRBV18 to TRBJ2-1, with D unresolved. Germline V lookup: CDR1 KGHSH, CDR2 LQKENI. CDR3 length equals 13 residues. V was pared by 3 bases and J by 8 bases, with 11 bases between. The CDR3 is CASSPTLVDEQFF. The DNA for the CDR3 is TGTGCCAGCTCACCCACCCTTGTCGATGAGCAGTTCTTC.

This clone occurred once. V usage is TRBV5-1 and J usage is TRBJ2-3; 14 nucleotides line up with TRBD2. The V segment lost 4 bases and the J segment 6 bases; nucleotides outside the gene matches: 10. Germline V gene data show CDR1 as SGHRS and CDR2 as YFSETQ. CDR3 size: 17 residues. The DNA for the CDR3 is TGCGCCAGCAGCCCGAGGACTAGCGGGGGGCGATCGGATACGCAGTATTTT. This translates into CASSPRTSGGRSDTQYF.